The rows below give T cell receptor beta chains drawn from one sample of a study of control samples from healthy donors and cancer patients. Profiling relied on immunoSEQ multiplex PCR, and the TCRdb table lists in-frame clones only, not all of them. The data show around 130,000 clones, with roughly 91% seen just once and approximately 7.5% held by the top ten. Sequencing was carried out using PBMCs. These receptors were collected from a man aged 50 to 59 with head and neck cancer. The CDR3 runs from the conserved cysteine through the conserved F or W. Fields, in order: D gene, J gene, clone size, V gene, CDR3 DNA, CDR3 protein. D genes are given only for firm matches. Part of the rows lack a size; the others show once, few, many or a class for expanded clones.

>TRBD2|TRBJ2-2|-|TRBV10-1
TGCGCCAGCAGCAGCCGACTAGCGGGAGGTTCCGGGGAGCTGTTTTTT
CASSSRLAGGSGELFF
>-|TRBJ2-1|-|TRBV7-9
TGTGCCAGCAGCTTAACGGGCACGGGTTACAATGAGCAGTTCTTC
CASSLTGTGYNEQFF
>TRBD2|TRBJ2-5|-|TRBV5-1
TGCGCCAGCAGCGCCGGACTAGCGGAGACCCAGTACTTC
CASSAGLAETQYF
>-|TRBJ2-2|-|TRBV29-1
TGCAGCGTTGAGCCCAAACACACCGGGGAGCTGTTTTTT
CSVEPKHTGELFF
>-|TRBJ1-2|-|TRBV28
TGTGCCAGCAGTTACCCCCCTAATGGCTACACCTTC
CASSYPPNGYTF
>-|TRBJ2-3|-|TRBV7-2
TGTGCCAGCAGCGCCGCCTCGGGGTTCTCAGGAAGAGATACGCAGTATTTT
CASSAASGFSGRDTQYF
>-|TRBJ2-5|-|TRBV3-1/TRBV3-2
TGTGCCAGCAGCCACGGCTATAGGGAGACCCAGTACTTC
CASSHGYRETQYF
>-|TRBJ2-3|-|TRBV24-1
TGTGCCACCAGTGGGCGGAGAACAGGGAGCACAGATACGCAGTATTTT
CATSGRRTGSTDTQYF
>-|TRBJ1-1|few|TRBV5-6
TGTGCCAGCAGCTTGGTGGCAGGGCGGATGAACACTGAAGCTTTCTTT
CASSLVAGRMNTEAFF
>-|TRBJ2-5|few|TRBV7-9
TGTGCCAGCAGCTTCCCGCCCAAAGAGACCCAGTACTTC
CASSFPPKETQYF
>-|TRBJ2-1|-|TRBV10-1
TGCGCCAGCGGACGGAATTACAATGAGCAGTTCTTC
CASGRNYNEQFF
>TRBD2|TRBJ2-1|-|TRBV7-3
TGTGCCAGCAGCTTAGGGGCGGGGGATACCTACAATGAGCAGTTCTTC
CASSLGAGDTYNEQFF
>-|TRBJ1-1|-|TRBV18
TGTGCCAGCTCACCACCTTCACGCGCCTACGAAGCTTTCTTT
CASSPPSRAYEAFF
>-|TRBJ1-3|-|TRBV20-1
TGCAGTGGACTCCTTAGGGACACCATATATTTT
CSGLLRDTIYF
>TRBD2|TRBJ2-1|-|TRBV10-3
TGTGCCATCAGTGAGACGGGGAGGGGTGAGCAGTTCTTC
CAISETGRGEQFF
>-|TRBJ1-6|-|TRBV11-2
TGTGCCAGCAGCAATCAGGGGTATAATTCACCCCTCCACTTT
CASSNQGYNSPLHF
>-|TRBJ2-5|-|TRBV9
TGTGCCAGCAGCGTTGGCGTCCAAGAGACCCAGTACTTC
CASSVGVQETQYF
>-|TRBJ1-1|-|TRBV5-1
TGCGCCAGCAGCTATCAAGGGAACGCGAACACTGAAGCTTTCTTT
CASSYQGNANTEAFF
>TRBD1|TRBJ2-7|-|TRBV6-5
TGTGCCAGCAGTTTTCGGACAGGCGAAATCCCCTACGAGCAGTACTTC
CASSFRTGEIPYEQYF
>TRBD1|TRBJ1-2|-|TRBV2
TGTGCCAGCAGAGCCAGACAGGGTGGCTATGGCTACACCTTC
CASRARQGGYGYTF
>-|TRBJ1-4|few|TRBV18
TGTGCCAGCTCTTCTATGGACGTCGAAAAACTGTTTTTT
CASSSMDVEKLFF
>TRBD2|TRBJ2-3|once|TRBV5-1
TGCGCCAGCAGCCCGGGACTAGCGGGAGCGCGGGGCACAGATACGCAGTATTTT
CASSPGLAGARGTDTQYF
>-|TRBJ2-1|-|TRBV6-5
TGTGCCAGCAGACACCGTACAGGGTTCAATGAGCAGTTCTTC
CASRHRTGFNEQFF
>-|TRBJ1-2|few|TRBV18
TGTGCCAGCTCACCGGTCCAACAGAACTATGGCTACACCTTC
CASSPVQQNYGYTF
>TRBD2|TRBJ2-3|-|TRBV2
TGTGCCAGCAGTGAAGGTACTAGCGGGTATGCTAGCACAGATACGCAGTATTTT
CASSEGTSGYASTDTQYF
>TRBD2|TRBJ2-2|once|TRBV11-3
TGTGCCAGCAGCCGACTTAGCGGGGGGAACACCGGGGAGCTGTTTTTT
CASSRLSGGNTGELFF
>TRBD2|TRBJ2-1|-|TRBV14
TGTGCCAGCAGCCCCCGGGGAGGGAGTGAGCAGTTCTTC
CASSPRGGSEQFF
>-|TRBJ1-4|-|TRBV5-4
TGTGCCAGCAGCTTGGCGGGGCCCACTAATGAAAAACTGTTTTTT
CASSLAGPTNEKLFF
>-|TRBJ1-2|-|TRBV28
TGTGCCAGCAGTTTGGAGGGGACCGGGGGTGGTGGCTACACCTTC
CASSLEGTGGGGYTF
>-|TRBJ2-2|-|TRBV5-5
TGTGCCAGCAGAGAGTCTATCGGGACCGGGGAGCTGTTTTTT
CASRESIGTGELFF
>TRBD1|TRBJ2-7|-|TRBV28
TGTGCCAGCAGTTTATACCCAGGGGGAATGTACGAGCAGTACTTC
CASSLYPGGMYEQYF
>-|TRBJ2-3|-|TRBV6-2/TRBV6-3
TGTGCCAGCAGTTACGGGAGCGGTAGCACAGATACGCAGTATTTT
CASSYGSGSTDTQYF
>TRBD2|TRBJ2-5|-|TRBV5-1
TGCGCCAGCAGTAGAGCGGGGGCCACCATCCAAGAGACCCAGTACTTC
CASSRAGATIQETQYF
>-|TRBJ2-5|-|TRBV6-5
TGTGCCAGCAGCGTCGGGGACGGTTCAGGGTCCCAGTACTTC
CASSVGDGSGSQYF
>-|TRBJ1-5|-|TRBV2
TGTGCCAGCAGTGAAACGGGGTCCGGCGTGGAGCCCCAGCATTTT
CASSETGSGVEPQHF
>TRBD1|TRBJ2-3|-|TRBV11-3
TGTGCCAGCAGCCCCCGGGACAGTAGAACGCAGTATTTT
CASSPRDSRTQYF
>TRBD2|TRBJ2-7|once|TRBV3-1/TRBV3-2
TGTGCCAGCAGCCAAGATAGGCTGTGGGTGACAGCGGGGGGCTCCTACGAGCAGTACTTC
CASSQDRLWVTAGGSYEQYF
>TRBD2|TRBJ2-1|-|TRBV4-1
TGCGCCAGCAGCCAAGAAGCGGGAGCGACATACAATGAGCAGTTCTTC
CASSQEAGATYNEQFF
>-|TRBJ2-7|-|TRBV7-9
TGTGCCAGCAGCCGCCTGGACACATCTGTGGAGCAGTACTTC
CASSRLDTSVEQYF
>TRBD2|TRBJ2-3|-|TRBV10-1
TGCGCCAGCAGTCGGGACTACACAGATACGCAGTATTTT
CASSRDYTDTQYF
>-|TRBJ1-1|-|TRBV6-5
TGTGCCAGCAGGAAGACGACAGTGAACACTGAAGCTTTCTTT
CASRKTTVNTEAFF
>TRBD1|TRBJ2-1|-|TRBV5-1
TGCGCCAGCAGCTTGAGGGACAGGGGGACGAATGAGCAGTTCTTC
CASSLRDRGTNEQFF
>-|TRBJ1-1|-|TRBV6-2/TRBV6-3
TGTGCCAGCAGTTACGCACAGGCCTGGCCAGGGACTGAAGCTTTCTTT
CASSYAQAWPGTEAFF
>-|TRBJ2-2|-|TRBV2
TGTGCCAGCAGTGAAGCGGTTCCGGGACCCGGGGAGCTGTTTTTT
CASSEAVPGPGELFF
>-|TRBJ2-2|-|TRBV7-9
TGTGCCAGCAGCTTAGCGGAGGGCACCGGGGAGCTGTTTTTT
CASSLAEGTGELFF